The 3 T cell receptor beta chains reported below all come from one sample, sequenced in a study of cytomegalovirus exposure and HLA in healthy donors. The PCR contained 60 Vbeta and 13 Jbeta primers. Sequencing was performed with immunoSEQ multiplex PCR; in TCRdb, only in-frame clones are kept and a portion is missing. The data hold under 150,000 clones, with just under 70% observed a single time. Material for sequencing was PBMCs. The receptors derive from a man in his sixties in good health and CMV-seronegative.

The rearrangement joins TRBV7-3 to TRBJ2-7, with D maybe TRBD2 (7 bases). Looked up from germline, CDR1 is SGHTA and CDR2 is FQGTGA. The CDR3 runs to 15 residues. Trimming pared 5 bases from V and 5 bases from J, leaving 19 bases between. This CDR3 reads CASSRIGLGGNEQYF. Written as DNA, the CDR3 is TGTGCCAGCAGCCGAATAGGACTAGGGGGAAACGAGCAGTACTTC.

This clone was counted a few times. J is TRBJ1-2 and V is TRBV18; D not resolved. The V and J ends lost 3 bases and 3 bases respectively, with 14 bases between them. Germline V gives CDR1 KGHSH, CDR2 LQKENI. The CDR3 consists of 15 residues. CDR3 amino acids: CASSPTIGPDYGYTF. In nucleotides, the CDR3 is TGTGCCAGCTCACCGACAATCGGCCCAGACTATGGCTACACCTTC.

The rearrangement uses TRBV7-2 and TRBJ1-2; tentatively, D is TRBD1 (5 bases). The germline V and J ends were trimmed by 5 bases and 2 bases, with 18 bases remaining between them. Germline CDR1 reads SGHTA; CDR2 reads FQGNSA. The CDR3 has 16 residues. In nucleotides, the CDR3 is TGTGCCAGCAGCCTTACCTTGGACAAGGTGAACTATGGCTACACCTTC. It yields the protein CASSLTLDKVNYGYTF.